The rows below give T cell receptor beta chains drawn from one sample of a study of T cell repertoires in cytomegalovirus infection. MiXCR, applied by TCRdb to the reads, yields one record per CDR3 protein. The table lists 450,000 to 650,000 distinct CDR3 sequences, 26% of them singletons. The sequenced sample was PBMCs. These TCRs come from a human donor in good health (CMV status not recorded). Some clones in this sample may be carry-over from other donors' samples. Each CDR3 is given with its conserved first and last residue. A D gene is named only where the DNA matches it firmly. Not every row has a clone size; where given, it reads once, few, many or a size class.

clone_size	cdr3_length	v_call	d_call	j_call	cdr3_aa	cdr3_nt
-	14	TRBV23-1	-	TRBJ1-1	CASSQCRQRTEAFF	TGCGCCAGCAGTCAATGTAGGCAGAGGACTGAAGCTTTCTTT
-	15	TRBV5-4	-	TRBJ2-3	CASSAIEGTEDTQYF	TGTGCCAGCAGCGCCATCGAGGGGACGGAGGATACGCAGTATTTT
-	15	TRBV28	TRBD1	TRBJ1-1	CASSLPLDRAPEAFF	TGTGCCAGCAGTCTCCCCCTGGACAGGGCCCCTGAAGCTTTCTTT
-	14	TRBV4-1	-	TRBJ1-1	CASSQTVTNTEAFF	TGCGCCAGCAGCCAGACAGTTACCAACACTGAAGCTTTCTTT
many	16	TRBV7-8	TRBD2	TRBJ2-5	CASSKEAGLAGQTQYF	TGTGCCAGCAGCAAAGAGGCCGGACTAGCGGGACAGACCCAGTACTTC
-	14	TRBV6-6	TRBD2	TRBJ2-1	CASIGLAGATEQFF	TGTGCCAGCATTGGACTAGCGGGAGCCACTGAGCAGTTCTTC
-	13	TRBV6-6	TRBD2	TRBJ2-1	CASSREDYNEQFF	TGTGCCAGCAGTCGGGAGGACTACAATGAGCAGTTCTTC
-	16	TRBV12-3/TRBV12-4	TRBD1	TRBJ1-5	CASSRRTGLYNQPQHF	TGTGCCAGCAGTCGCAGGACAGGGCTGTACAATCAGCCCCAGCATTTT
many	15	TRBV11-1	TRBD2	TRBJ2-1	CASRQSLAGHAGQFF	TGTGCCAGCAGGCAATCACTAGCGGGCCACGCGGGGCAGTTCTTC
-	14	TRBV28	TRBD1	TRBJ1-2	CASSLGGQGADYTF	TGTGCCAGCAGTTTAGGGGGACAGGGCGCGGACTACACCTTC
few	15	TRBV7-2	TRBD2	TRBJ2-1	CASSAGTSTNNEQFF	TGTGCCAGCAGCGCCGGGACTAGCACGAACAATGAGCAGTTCTTC
-	15	TRBV7-2	-	TRBJ2-3	CASSLGGERADTQYF	TGTGCCAGCAGCTTAGGGGGAGAGAGGGCAGATACGCAGTATTTT
-	12	TRBV29-1	-	TRBJ2-7	CSAGQRTTEQYF	TGCAGCGCCGGACAACGGACAACCGAGCAGTACTTC
many	17	TRBV7-8	-	TRBJ1-5	CASSPGSGVWSNQPQHF	TGTGCCAGCAGCCCCGGTTCAGGGGTTTGGAGCAATCAGCCCCAGCATTTT
-	15	TRBV6-2/TRBV6-3	TRBD2	TRBJ2-7	CASETRLASTYEQYF	TGTGCCAGCGAGACAAGACTAGCGTCAACCTACGAGCAGTACTTC
-	14	TRBV6-2/TRBV6-3	-	TRBJ2-2	CASRRTQNTGELFF	TGTGCCAGCAGACGGACTCAGAACACCGGGGAGCTGTTTTTT
few	13	TRBV12-3/TRBV12-4	-	TRBJ2-5	CASSPTPPVTQYF	TGTGCCAGCAGTCCAACCCCCCCGGTTACCCAGTACTTC
few	13	TRBV7-2	TRBD2	TRBJ2-7	CASSERLAGEQYF	TGTGCCAGCAGCGAGCGACTAGCGGGAGAGCAGTACTTC
few	17	TRBV6-5	-	TRBJ2-3	CASSYSIQAGATDTQYF	TGTGCCAGCAGTTACTCGATACAAGCCGGGGCCACAGATACGCAGTATTTT
-	16	TRBV7-9	TRBD2	TRBJ2-1	CASSLVRLAGAYEQFF	TGTGCCAGCAGCTTAGTAAGACTAGCGGGAGCCTATGAGCAGTTCTTC
once	17	TRBV7-9	-	TRBJ2-1	CASSFPRDESSYNEQFF	TGTGCCAGCAGCTTCCCCCGGGACGAGAGCTCCTACAATGAGCAGTTCTTC
few	15	TRBV5-6	-	TRBJ2-7	CASMLNGRGVYEQYF	TGTGCCAGCATGTTAAATGGACGAGGAGTCTACGAGCAGTACTTC
-	15	TRBV5-6	TRBD1	TRBJ1-5	CASSSWDRGGRPQHF	TGTGCCAGCAGCTCATGGGACAGGGGAGGTCGGCCCCAGCATTTT
many	15	TRBV27	-	TRBJ2-1	CASSLITRGYNEQFF	TGTGCCAGCAGTTTAATCACCCGGGGTTACAATGAGCAGTTCTTC
-	14	TRBV24-1	-	TRBJ1-2	CATSDLPGVDGYTF	TGTGCCACCAGTGATTTACCAGGGGTCGATGGCTACACCTTC
few	15	TRBV7-2	-	TRBJ1-6	CASSANRVSKSPLHF	TGTGCCAGCAGCGCAAACAGGGTTTCGAAATCACCCCTCCACTTT
-	14	TRBV7-3	-	TRBJ1-2	CASSLTGTELGYTF	TGTGCCAGCAGCCTAACCGGGACGGAGCTTGGCTACACCTTC
-	13	TRBV7-2	-	TRBJ1-2	CASSSGPGDGYTF	TGTGCCAGCAGCTCCGGGCCCGGGGATGGCTACACCTTC
many	14	TRBV6-2/TRBV6-3	-	TRBJ1-4	CASSRDATNEKLFF	TGTGCCAGCAGTCGAGACGCAACTAATGAAAAACTGTTTTTT
many	15	TRBV27	TRBD2	TRBJ2-3	CASSQGLAGVGTQYF	TGTGCCAGCAGTCAGGGACTAGCGGGAGTTGGTACGCAGTATTTT
-	14	TRBV7-4	-	TRBJ2-1	CASSFERVDNEQFF	TGTGCCAGCAGCTTTGAGCGGGTCGACAATGAGCAGTTCTTC